These 31 T cell receptor beta chains share one sample of origin, sequenced in a study of blood T cell repertoires in COVID-19. Assay: immunoSEQ multiplex PCR; the TCRdb copy retains only in-frame clones and omits some. This table has 150,000 to 200,000 clones, 80% appearing once. The sample comprised peripheral blood. These receptors were collected from a man aged 55-75 years with acute or convalescent COVID-19.

The rearrangement links TRBV9 to TRBJ2-1; 8 nucleotides align to TRBD1. V was pared by 0 bases and J by 5 bases, with 1 base of the junction left unmatched. This CDR3 spans 14 amino acids. The germline V gene encodes CDR1 SGDLS and CDR2 YYNGEE. In DNA form, the CDR3 reads TGTGCCAGCAGCGTAGCGGGACAGGACAATGAGCAGTTCTTC. It codes for CASSVAGQDNEQFF. The full variable domain, with the rest looked up from reference TRBV9 and TRBJ2-1, is DSGVTQTPKHLITATGQRVTLRCSPRSGDLSVYWYQQSLDQGLQFLIQYYNGEERAKGNILERFSAQQFPDLHSELNLSSLELGDSALYFCASSVAGQDNEQFFGPGTRLTVL.

The chain links TRBV4-3 to TRBJ2-3, with D possibly matching TRBD2 (5 bases). The CDR3 has 16 amino acids. Trimming stripped 4 bases from V and 2 bases from J, with 16 bases between. Germline V lookup: CDR1 LGHNA, CDR2 YSLEER. The CDR3 DNA reads as TGCGCCAGCAGCCCCGGGATAGACCTCGACACAGATACGCAGTATTTT. The encoded protein is CASSPGIDLDTDTQYF.

This clone showed up just once. The CDR3 reads CASSQGSGTAYYNSPLHF. The DNA of the CDR3 is TGCGCCAGCAGCCAAGGCTCCGGGACAGCTTATTATAATTCACCCCTCCACTTT. The chain has TRBV4-3 and TRBJ1-6, with 7 bases matching TRBD1. Germline lookup yields CDR1 LGHNA and CDR2 YSLEER. The CDR3 length is 18 residues. The ends lost 1 base at V and 4 bases at J; junction bases unmatched: 10.

In its sample, this clone was seen once. This chain joins TRBV6-5 and TRBJ1-1, with D maybe TRBD1 (5 bases). CDR3 size: 14 residues. Germline V gene lookup returns CDR1 MNHEY and CDR2 SVGAGI. The V end was cut by 7 bases, the J end by 5 bases, with 17 bases between. CDR3 in DNA: TGTGCCAGCACCCCCCGGCGGGGGGGAACTGAAGCTTTCTTT. Amino acids: CASTPRRGGTEAFF.

V usage is TRBV6-5 and J usage is TRBJ2-7; 9 positions agree with TRBD1. The CDR3 sequence is 16 residues long. Germline V gene data show CDR1 as MNHEY and CDR2 as SVGAGI. Trimming at V came to 0 bases and at J to 2 bases, leaving 5 bases not matched to a gene. CDR3 sequence (DNA): TGTGCCAGCAGTTACTCGACCGGGACAGGGCCCTACGAGCAGTACTTC. Its translation is CASSYSTGTGPYEQYF.

This clone occurred many times. The V gene is TRBV5-1, the J gene TRBJ2-3; possible D gene TRBD2, 5 bases. Germline V CDR1 and CDR2: SGHRS, YFSETQ. Trimming shortened V by 4 bases and J by 2 bases, and 11 bases separated the two germline ends. The CDR3 is made up of 14 amino acids. The CDR3 region has the DNA TGCGCCAGCAGCCATGGACTGAACACAGATACGCAGTATTTT. Its translation is CASSHGLNTDTQYF.

The V and J genes are TRBV2 and TRBJ1-3, with a weak D call TRBD1 (5 bases). The CDR3 is made up of 15 amino acids. The V end was cut by 5 bases, the J end by 0 bases, with 11 bases between. Germline assignment: CDR1 SNHLY and CDR2 FYNNEI. The CDR3 region is CASSRRTSSGNTIYF. The CDR3 DNA follows: TGTGCCAGCAGTCGAAGGACAAGCTCTGGAAACACCATATATTTT.

The chain joins TRBV19 to TRBJ2-3, with 8 positions matching TRBD1. CDR1 is LNHDA and CDR2 is SQIVND in the germline V gene (reference sequence). Losses at the gene ends were 5 bases for V and 4 bases for J; bases not matched to a gene: 5. The CDR3 consists of 14 residues. CDR3 sequence reads: CASSLGQGADTQYF. DNA for the CDR3: TGTGCCAGTAGTCTCGGACAGGGTGCAGATACGCAGTATTTT. Full variable domain (rest looked up from reference TRBV19 and TRBJ2-3): DGGITQSPKYLFRKEGQNVTLSCEQNLNHDAMYWYRQDPGQGLRLIYYSQIVNDFQKGDIAEGYSVSREKKESFPLTVTSAQKNPTAFYLCASSLGQGADTQYFGPGTRLTVL.

The chain is built from TRBV3-1 (or the pseudogene TRBV3-2) and TRBJ2-4; perhaps TRBD1 as D (6 bases). This CDR3 region has 16 residues. V was pared by 2 bases and J by 0 bases, with 11 bases between. Germline V CDR1 and CDR2: LGHDT, YNNKEL (reference sequence). The CDR3 is CASSQPTGLAKNIQYF. DNA of the CDR3: TGTGCCAGCAGCCAACCGACAGGACTAGCCAAAAACATTCAGTACTTC.

The chain has TRBV5-4 and TRBJ2-3; 9 bases agree with TRBD2. Per the germline V gene, CDR1 is SGHNT and CDR2 is YYREEE (reference sequence). V lost 0 bases, J lost 2 bases, and 1 base stayed unmatched. This CDR3 has 15 amino acids. CDR3 protein: CASSLEREATDTQYF. The CDR3 DNA is TGTGCCAGCAGCTTGGAGCGGGAGGCCACAGATACGCAGTATTTT.

V usage is TRBV24-1 and J usage is TRBJ2-5; TRBD1 matches at 7 bases. The V gene's germline CDR1 is KGHDR and CDR2 SFDVKD. V lost 3 bases to trimming and J lost 1 base; unmatched junction nucleotides: 10. This CDR3 has 17 amino acids. CDR3 sequence reads: CATSDQLLTGAQETQYF. The CDR3, as DNA: TGTGCCACCAGTGATCAACTCCTCACAGGGGCCCAAGAGACCCAGTACTTC.

This sequence joins TRBV19 and TRBJ2-7, with D uncertain. Looked up from germline, CDR1 is LNHDA and CDR2 is SQIVND (reference sequence). Between the trimmed V and J ends, which lost 5 bases and 0 bases, there was a span of 8 bases. The CDR3 has 13 residues. The CDR3 region is CASSGSSSYEQYF. In nucleotides, the CDR3 is TGTGCCAGTAGTGGGTCTAGCTCCTACGAGCAGTACTTC.

This clone was detected a few times. V and J are TRBV19 and TRBJ2-1; perhaps TRBD2 as D (6 bases). V was trimmed by 7 bases and J by 4 bases, leaving 14 bases between them. Germline values: CDR1 LNHDA, CDR2 SQIVND (reference sequence). CDR3 size: 14 residues. The CDR3 reads CASTRGIDYNEQFF. Here the CDR3 DNA reads TGTGCCAGTACGCGGGGAATCGATTACAATGAGCAGTTCTTC. Full variable domain (rest looked up from reference TRBV19 and TRBJ2-1): DGGITQSPKYLFRKEGQNVTLSCEQNLNHDAMYWYRQDPGQGLRLIYYSQIVNDFQKGDIAEGYSVSREKKESFPLTVTSAQKNPTAFYLCASTRGIDYNEQFFGPGTRLTVL.

There are a few counts of this clone. CDR3 sequence: CASKGSGTGSYEQYF. The CDR3 DNA follows: TGTGCCAGTAAGGGGTCCGGGACAGGCTCCTACGAGCAGTACTTC. The genes are TRBV19 and TRBJ2-7; 8 bases are shared with TRBD1. The germline gives CDR1 LNHDA, CDR2 SQIVND (reference sequence). V lost 7 bases and J lost 0; bases outside the gene matches: 8. This CDR3 spans 15 amino acids.

The chain links TRBV4-1 to TRBJ1-2, with TRBD1 identical over 7 bases. Germline CDR1 is MGHRA and CDR2 is YSYEKL. The CDR3 runs to 16 residues. The V segment lost 0 bases and the J segment 5 bases; nucleotides outside the gene matches: 9. CDR3 amino acids: CASSQDKPGGYYGYTF. The CDR3 DNA follows: TGCGCCAGCAGCCAAGATAAGCCAGGGGGGTATTATGGCTACACCTTC.

J is TRBJ2-1 and V is TRBV27, with D perhaps TRBD1 (5 bases). The V gene's germline CDR1 is MNHEY and CDR2 SMNVEV (reference sequence). The CDR3 loop spans 16 amino acids. V dropped 2 bases and J dropped 1 base, with 12 bases sitting between them. The DNA for the CDR3 is TGTGCCAGCAGTTTACTGGGGCGAGCTTCCTACAATGAGCAGTTCTTC. This encodes CASSLLGRASYNEQFF.

The chain joins TRBV30 to TRBJ1-6; D is ambiguous. In germline, CDR1 is GTSNPN, CDR2 SVGIG (reference sequence). V dropped 1 base and J dropped 5 bases, with 12 bases sitting between them. The CDR3 totals 15 residues. The chain's CDR3 is CAWSGGSPHNSPLHF. DNA of the CDR3: TGTGCCTGGAGTGGAGGCAGCCCCCATAATTCACCCCTCCACTTT.

The rearrangement uses TRBV9 and TRBJ2-5; D may be TRBD2 (5 bases). Germline CDR1 is SGDLS and CDR2 is YYNGEE. Trimming shortened V by 0 bases and J by 1 base, and 10 bases separated the two germline ends. The CDR3 runs to 15 residues. DNA for the CDR3: TGTGCCAGCAGCGTAGTGGGTGAGGGCCAAGAGACCCAGTACTTC. It specifies CASSVVGEGQETQYF.

The rearrangement uses TRBV5-1 and TRBJ2-7, with 8 bases lining up with TRBD1. Germline CDR1 SGHRS, CDR2 YFSETQ. The CDR3 length is 15 residues. The V and J ends lost 4 bases and 4 bases, in that order; junction bases with no gene match: 10. CDR3 amino acids: CASSRQGQLEYEQYF. The CDR3, as DNA: TGCGCCAGCAGCAGACAGGGGCAGCTCGAGTACGAGCAGTACTTC.

J is TRBJ1-1 and V is TRBV4-3; TRBD1 agrees at 9 bases. The V and J ends lost 4 bases and 5 bases, in that order; junction bases with no gene match: 14. In germline, CDR1 is LGHNA, CDR2 YSLEER. The CDR3 length is 17 residues. CDR3 amino acids: CASSPSPGTGPGTEAFF. In DNA form, the CDR3 reads TGCGCCAGCAGCCCCAGTCCCGGGACAGGGCCAGGGACTGAAGCTTTCTTT.

In this sample, this clone turned up once. This chain connects TRBV6-2 or TRBV6-3 to TRBJ2-1, with 14 bases fitting TRBD2. After removal of 5 bases from V and 0 bases from J, the junction contained 12 bases not matched to a gene. The CDR3 consists of 20 residues. CDR1 is MNHEY, CDR2 SVGEGT, per germline. CDR3 loop: CASSDITGTSGGDSYNEQFF. CDR3 nucleotides: TGTGCCAGCAGTGACATTACCGGGACTAGCGGGGGCGACTCCTACAATGAGCAGTTCTTC.

The chain carries TRBV6-5 and TRBJ1-1; D unresolved. Trimming cost V 4 bases and J 1 base, with 7 bases left between them. CDR1 is MNHEY, CDR2 SVGAGI, per germline. This CDR3 region has 13 residues. The chain's CDR3 is CASSSPGNTEAFF. CDR3 nucleotides: TGTGCCAGCAGTTCGCCAGGGAACACTGAAGCTTTCTTT.

The CDR3 region has the DNA TGCAGCACTACCCAGGGGGCCCATGGCTACACCTTC. It is translated as CSTTQGAHGYTF. This chain connects TRBV29-1 to TRBJ1-2; 8 nucleotides align to TRBD1. The CDR3 runs to 12 residues. Trimming cost V 8 bases and J 6 bases; bases outside gene matches: 8. CDR1 is SQVTM and CDR2 is ANQGSEA in the germline V gene. The full variable domain, completed using reference TRBV29-1 and TRBJ1-2, is SAVISQKPSRDICQRGTSLTIQCQVDSQVTMMFWYRQQPGQSLTLIATANQGSEATYESGFVIDKFPISRPNLTFSTLTVSNMSPEDSSIYLCSTTQGAHGYTFGSGTRLTVV.

CDR3 in amino acids: CASGGSGAGNQPQHF. CDR3 coding DNA: TGTGCCAGCGGGGGGTCCGGGGCCGGCAATCAGCCCCAGCATTTT. V and J are TRBV6-5 and TRBJ1-5; D might be TRBD1 (5 bases). V was cut by 8 bases and J by 2 bases, with 16 bases left in between. The CDR3 covers 15 residues. CDR1 is MNHEY, CDR2 SVGAGI, per germline.

The rearrangement uses TRBV10-3 and TRBJ2-3, with D perhaps TRBD2 (6 bases). Per germline, CDR1 ENHRY and CDR2 SYGVKD. Trimming removed 3 bases from V and 3 bases from J, with 10 bases in between. The CDR3 has 14 residues. The CDR3 DNA reads TGTGCCATCAGTGATAGGAGGGGAACAGATACGCAGTATTTT. Translating it yields CAISDRRGTDTQYF.

This chain uses TRBV9 with TRBJ1-3; D is uncertain. CDR1 and CDR2 (germline): SGDLS, YYNGEE. The CDR3 extends over 14 amino acids. V shed 4 bases and J shed 1 base, with 9 bases lying between them. The CDR3 nucleotides read TGTGCCAGCAGCCCCAGGCAGTCTGGAAACACCATATATTTT. Translating it yields CASSPRQSGNTIYF. Full variable domain (remainder filled in from reference TRBV9 and TRBJ1-3): DSGVTQTPKHLITATGQRVTLRCSPRSGDLSVYWYQQSLDQGLQFLIQYYNGEERAKGNILERFSAQQFPDLHSELNLSSLELGDSALYFCASSPRQSGNTIYFGEGSWLTVV.

This chain joins TRBV5-1 and TRBJ2-1; 8 bases are shared with TRBD2. V lost 0 bases, J lost 0 bases, and 8 bases stayed unmatched. This CDR3 comprises 18 residues. Germline V CDR1 and CDR2: SGHRS, YFSETQ. CDR3 protein: CASSLVTSGGSSYNEQFF. CDR3 coding DNA: TGCGCCAGCAGCTTGGTCACTAGCGGAGGGAGCTCCTACAATGAGCAGTTCTTC.

This rearrangement joins TRBV6-6 to TRBJ1-6, with unresolved D. The CDR3 spans 16 residues. Germline assignment: CDR1 MNHNY and CDR2 SVGAGI (reference sequence). V was pared by 6 bases and J by 5 bases, with 17 bases between. The chain's CDR3 is CASSPKAGGHNSPLHF. As DNA, the CDR3 is TGTGCCAGCAGCCCCAAGGCAGGCGGGCATAATTCACCCCTCCACTTT.

The chain is built from TRBV27 and TRBJ1-2; 7 nucleotides align to TRBD1. Germline CDR1 MNHEY, CDR2 SMNVEV (reference sequence). This CDR3 contains 16 residues. V was clipped by 3 bases and J by 4 bases; unmatched bases: 11. The CDR3 sequence is CASSFLGAGGFYGYTF. CDR3 nucleotide sequence: TGTGCCAGCAGTTTTTTAGGGGCAGGGGGTTTCTATGGCTACACCTTC.

The chain employs TRBV11-2 and TRBJ2-5, with D possibly TRBD1 on 6 matching bases. V gave up 2 bases and J gave up 7 bases, with 11 bases separating them. Germline values: CDR1 SGHAT, CDR2 FQNNGV. CDR3 length: 13 amino acids. CDR3 bases: TGTGCCAGCAGCTTAAGGGGGTCGGGGACCCAGTACTTC. This encodes CASSLRGSGTQYF.

The chain joins TRBV2 to TRBJ2-1; no reliable D call. V dropped 8 bases and J dropped 0 bases, with 11 bases sitting between them. The CDR3 has 14 residues. Germline-derived CDR1 and CDR2 are SNHLY and FYNNEI. The CDR3 protein is CASGEASSYNEQFF. The CDR3 nucleotides are TGTGCCAGCGGAGAGGCTAGCTCCTACAATGAGCAGTTCTTC.